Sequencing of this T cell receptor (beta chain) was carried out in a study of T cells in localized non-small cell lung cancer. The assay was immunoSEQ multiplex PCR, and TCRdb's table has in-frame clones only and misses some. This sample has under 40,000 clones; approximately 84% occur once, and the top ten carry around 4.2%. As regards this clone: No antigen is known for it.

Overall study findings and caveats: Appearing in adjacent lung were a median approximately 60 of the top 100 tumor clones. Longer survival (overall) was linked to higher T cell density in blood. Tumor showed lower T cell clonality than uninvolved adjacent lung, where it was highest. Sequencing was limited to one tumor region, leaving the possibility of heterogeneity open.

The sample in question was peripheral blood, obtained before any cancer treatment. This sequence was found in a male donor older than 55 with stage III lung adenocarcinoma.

CDR3 amino acids: CASRPGMGGANVLTF. The CDR3 DNA follows: TGTGCCAGCCGACCTGGGATGGGCGGGGCCAACGTCCTGACTTTC. The V call is TRBV27, the J call TRBJ2-6, with D unresolved. CDR3 length equals 15 residues. Germline values: CDR1 MNHEY, CDR2 SMNVEV (reference sequence). The V gene lost 8 bases and the J gene lost 4 bases, with 15 bases spanning the gap. Supplemented by reference TRBV27 and TRBJ2-6, the full variable domain reads EAQVTQNPRYLITVTGKKLTVTCSQNMNHEYMSWYRQDPGLGLRQIYYSMNVEVTDKGDVPEGYKVSRKEKRNFPLILESPSPNQTSLYFCASRPGMGGANVLTFGAGSRLTVL.